The rows below give T cell receptor beta chains drawn from one sample of a study of T cells of healthy individuals. MiXCR was run by TCRdb on the 5' RACE reads, yielding one entry per CDR3 protein. In the table there are about 100,000 distinct CDR3 sequences, 17% of which are singletons. Receptors originate from a human donor in good health. Both conserved end residues are part of each CDR3. A D gene is named only where the DNA matches it firmly. The size of a clone is reported for some rows only, either as once, few or many, or as a class for expanded clones.

j_call | clone_size | d_call | v_call | cdr3_nt | cdr3_aa
TRBJ1-6 | many | NA | TRBV3-1 | TGTGCCAGCAGCCAAAGTCGCGGTAATTCACCCCTCCACTTT | CASSQSRGNSPLHF
TRBJ2-1 | NA | TRBD2 | TRBV6-1 | TGTGCCAGCAGCCTCCACGGACTAGCGTCCTACAATGAGCAGTTCTTC | CASSLHGLASYNEQFF
TRBJ1-5 | NA | NA | TRBV20-1 | TGCAGTGCTAGGGGGCCCACCGACAGTAGCAATCAGCCCCAGCATTTT | CSARGPTDSSNQPQHF
TRBJ2-2 | few | TRBD1 | TRBV24-1 | TGTGCCACCAGTGATCCCTTACAGGGGGCGGACGCCGGGGAGCTGTTTTTT | CATSDPLQGADAGELFF
TRBJ1-2 | NA | NA | TRBV2 | TGTGCCAGCAGTGAAGCATGGGGGGCTGGTGGCTACACCTTC | CASSEAWGAGGYTF
TRBJ1-6 | many | NA | TRBV20-1 | TGCAGTGCTCCGGACAGAGGGAATTCACCCCTCCACTTT | CSAPDRGNSPLHF
TRBJ2-5 | few | TRBD2 | TRBV10-3 | TGTGCCATCAGTCTAGCGGGGGAAGAGACCCAGTACTTC | CAISLAGEETQYF
TRBJ2-5 | NA | NA | TRBV29-1 | TGCAGCGTTGGTCAGCTCCAAGAGACCCAGTACTTC | CSVGQLQETQYF
TRBJ1-3 | NA | NA | TRBV20-1 | TGCAGTGCTAGACCTAACAGTGGAAACACCATATATTTT | CSARPNSGNTIYF
TRBJ2-7 | few | NA | TRBV4-2 | TGTGCCAGCAGCCAAGATGCGCGGGCCGGGGACGAGCAGTACTTC | CASSQDARAGDEQYF
TRBJ2-3 | NA | NA | TRBV29-1 | TGCAGCGTTATACAGGACACAGATACGCAGTATTTT | CSVIQDTDTQYF
TRBJ1-3 | few | NA | TRBV4-3 | TGCGCCAGCAGCCAAGAAGAAGAATCCACTGGAAACACCATATATTTT | CASSQEEESTGNTIYF
TRBJ2-7 | few | TRBD2 | TRBV20-1 | TGCAGTGCTAGAGATCTTACTAGCGGGGCGTACGAGCAGTACTTC | CSARDLTSGAYEQYF
TRBJ1-3 | many | TRBD1 | TRBV28 | TGTGCCAGCAGAGACAGGGGCGGAAACACCATATATTTT | CASRDRGGNTIYF
TRBJ2-4 | few | NA | TRBV12-3/TRBV12-4 | TGTGCCAGCAGTTTATATCCGGGAGCCAAAAACATTCAGTACTTC | CASSLYPGAKNIQYF
TRBJ2-3 | few | TRBD1 | TRBV7-2 | TGTGCCAGCAGCTCCGGGACAGTAATGGGAGATACGCAGTATTTT | CASSSGTVMGDTQYF
TRBJ2-7 | few | NA | TRBV14 | TGTGCCAGCAGCCAAGACGCCGGGTTCGAGCAGTACTTC | CASSQDAGFEQYF
TRBJ1-2 | many | NA | TRBV4-3 | TGCGCCAGCAGCCAAGATCAGATAGGGATGGGGTATGGCTACACCTTC | CASSQDQIGMGYGYTF
TRBJ1-5 | NA | TRBD1 | TRBV28 | TGTGCCAGCCGGCGGACAGGGGCCAGCAATCAGCCCCAGCATTTT | CASRRTGASNQPQHF
TRBJ2-7 | NA | NA | TRBV7-2 | TGTGCCAGCAGCCGGGACCCTAGATACGAGCAGCACTTC | CASSRDPRYEQHF
TRBJ2-5 | NA | NA | TRBV5-1 | TGCGCCAGCAGGGGCAGGCCCATCCAAGAGACCCAGTACTTC | CASRGRPIQETQYF
TRBJ1-5 | few | NA | TRBV3-1 | TGTGCCAGCAGCCCCCGGCCCGCGGGCAATCAGCCCCAGCATTTT | CASSPRPAGNQPQHF
TRBJ2-1 | NA | NA | TRBV7-2 | TGTGCCAGCAGCCCAAGGGGCGGGAACTACAATGAGCAGTTCTTC | CASSPRGGNYNEQFF
TRBJ1-6 | NA | NA | TRBV4-3 | TGCGCCAGCAGCCAAGATTGGGGGTGGGATTCACCCCTCCACTTT | CASSQDWGWDSPLHF
TRBJ1-1 | many | NA | TRBV29-1 | TGCAGCGTTGGAGTCGCTGAAGCTTTCTTT | CSVGVAEAFF
TRBJ2-2 | few | NA | TRBV5-1 | TGCGCCAGCCTTCAGGGAAGGGCGGACACCGGGGAGCTGTTTTTT | CASLQGRADTGELFF
TRBJ2-3 | once | TRBD2 | TRBV7-2 | TGTGCCAGCAGCTCGACTAGCGGTAGTCCGCAGTATTTT | CASSSTSGSPQYF
TRBJ2-3 | many | NA | TRBV7-2 | TGTGCCAGCAGCGTAGAGGGACAACCCACAGATACGCAGTATTTT | CASSVEGQPTDTQYF
TRBJ2-1 | few | NA | TRBV6-1 | TGTGCCACCGCTTGGCAGGGTTGGGACAATGAGCAGTTCTTC | CATAWQGWDNEQFF
TRBJ1-4 | NA | TRBD1 | TRBV6-6 | TGTGCCATCCAGGGACAGGGATGGTCTAATGAAAAACTGTTTTTT | CAIQGQGWSNEKLFF
TRBJ2-7 | NA | TRBD2 | TRBV20-1 | TGCAGTGGGGATTCAAGACTAGCGGGAGTAGCCTACGAGCAGTACTTC | CSGDSRLAGVAYEQYF
TRBJ2-7 | NA | TRBD1 | TRBV18 | TGTGCCAGCTCAGAACAGGGGGTATCGGACTACGAGCAGTACTTC | CASSEQGVSDYEQYF
TRBJ1-4 | few | NA | TRBV6-5 | TGTGCCAGCAGTTACCCCGGTGAAAAACTGTTTTTT | CASSYPGEKLFF
TRBJ2-3 | NA | TRBD2 | TRBV20-1 | TGCAGTGCTAGCCTAGCGGGCCACACAGATACGCAGTATTTT | CSASLAGHTDTQYF
TRBJ2-3 | NA | TRBD2 | TRBV6-5 | TGTGCCAGCGGCCTCCCAATAGGAGCGGGATGGGATACGCAGTATTTT | CASGLPIGAGWDTQYF
TRBJ2-2 | many | TRBD2 | TRBV3-1 | TGTGCCAGCAGCCAAGTTTCTAGCGGTAACACCGGGGAGCTGTTTTTT | CASSQVSSGNTGELFF